This TCR beta chain was recorded in a study of T cell changes during pregnancy in multiple sclerosis. The CDR3 is made up of 15 amino acids. The germline CDR1 and CDR2 sequences are SGHDT and YYEEEE. V dropped 0 bases and J dropped 6 bases, with 13 bases sitting between them. TCRdb's copy holds only in-frame clones and misses some; the assay was immunoSEQ multiplex PCR. The table records over 10,000 clones, roughly 94% of them present only once. This TCR was recovered from a female donor with multiple sclerosis, enrolled in a pregnancy study. This specimen consisted of CD4+ T cells from peripheral blood mononuclear cells, obtained before pregnancy. The V call is TRBV5-6, the J call TRBJ1-5; D may be TRBD1 (5 bases). CDR3 loop: CASSLGWGEGQPQHF. CDR3 sequence (DNA): TGTGCCAGCAGCTTGGGTTGGGGGGAAGGTCAGCCCCAGCATTTT.